The rows below give T cell receptor beta chains drawn from one sample of a study of early T cells in non-severe SARS-CoV-2 infection. TCRdb reanalysed the 5' RACE reads using MiXCR and keeps one entry per CDR3 protein. The sample consists of around 33,000 distinct CDR3 sequences, about 6.7% of them appearing once. Sequenced: whole blood. These receptors were collected from an adult who was a healthcare worker with PCR-confirmed SARS-CoV-2 infection or an uninfected control (not recorded which). The CDR3 runs from the conserved cysteine through the conserved F or W. A D gene is named only where the DNA matches it firmly. Expanded clones get a size class; other rows say once, few or many, or leave the size out.

v_call	j_call	d_call	clone_size	cdr3_nt	cdr3_aa
TRBV28	TRBJ1-5	-	few	TGTGCCAGCAGTTCCCGGGGAGGGTTAGGATATCAGCCCCAGCATTTT	CASSSRGGLGYQPQHF
TRBV28	TRBJ1-4	TRBD1	many	TGTGCCAGCAGTTTGGAACAGGGGGCGGTTAATGAAAAACTGTTTTTT	CASSLEQGAVNEKLFF
TRBV12-3/TRBV12-4	TRBJ1-5	-	-	TGTGCCAGCAGCTTCGTTACCGAATCAGCCCAGCATTTT	CASSFVTESAQHF
TRBV27	TRBJ1-5	TRBD1	few	TGTGCCAGCAGTTTTGGGACAGGGTTTGGGCAGCCCCAGCATTTT	CASSFGTGFGQPQHF
TRBV19	TRBJ2-7	TRBD1	few	TGTGCCAGTAGTCTAGGCCCGACAGGGGGCTACGAGCAGTACTTC	CASSLGPTGGYEQYF
TRBV5-1	TRBJ2-6	-	many	TGCGCCAGCAGCCCAATGCCTATCTCTGGGGCCAACGTCCTGACTTTC	CASSPMPISGANVLTF
TRBV20-1	TRBJ2-1	TRBD2	few	TGCAGTGCTAGAGATCTTACTAGCGGGCTTTCCTACAATGAGCAGTTCTTC	CSARDLTSGLSYNEQFF
TRBV14	TRBJ1-6	-	once	TGTGCCAGCAGCCAAGATTGGAATTCACCCCTCCACTTT	CASSQDWNSPLHF
TRBV11-1	TRBJ2-1	-	many	TGTGCCAGTCAAGGAACTAGCATGAACTGGCATGAGCAGTTCTTC	CASQGTSMNWHEQFF
TRBV12-3/TRBV12-4	TRBJ1-4	-	few	TGTGCCAGCAGGTGGGGTGGGAATGAAAAACTGTTTTTT	CASRWGGNEKLFF
TRBV12-3/TRBV12-4	TRBJ2-1	-	many	TGTGCCAGCACTGGCAATGAGCAGTTCTTC	CASTGNEQFF
TRBV6-5	TRBJ1-1	-	many	TGTGCCAGCAGACTACAGGGAACGGGTCGTACTGAAGCTTTCTTT	CASRLQGTGRTEAFF
TRBV6-1	TRBJ1-3	-	many	TGTGCCAGCAGTGCGTACGGGGGAAGCTCTGGAAACACCATATATTTT	CASSAYGGSSGNTIYF
TRBV29-1	TRBJ1-2	TRBD1	few	TGCAGCGTTGAAGGGCAGGGGGAAGGCTACACCTTC	CSVEGQGEGYTF
TRBV10-3	TRBJ2-7	TRBD1	-	TGTGCCATCAGTGAGTCAGCAGGGGGCTACGAGCAGTACTTC	CAISESAGGYEQYF
TRBV27	TRBJ2-7	TRBD2	many	TGTGCCAGCAGGTTTGGGGCGGGAGTCTCCGAGCAGTACTTC	CASRFGAGVSEQYF
TRBV18	TRBJ2-1	TRBD1	many	TGTGCCAGCTCACCACCGGCAGGGGGTCTGTACAATGAGCAGTTCTTC	CASSPPAGGLYNEQFF
TRBV6-5	TRBJ2-6	-	many	TGTGCCAGCAGTTACTCGAATAGGGGCGCCTCCTCTGGGGCCAACGTCCTGACTTTC	CASSYSNRGASSGANVLTF
TRBV4-1	TRBJ2-7	TRBD2	many	TGCGCCAGCAGCCAAGGAAGTAGCGGGAGCTACGAGCAGTACTTC	CASSQGSSGSYEQYF
TRBV19	TRBJ2-1	TRBD2	-	TGTGCCAGTAGTACCGGGACTAGCGGTTTCAATGAGCAGTTCTTC	CASSTGTSGFNEQFF
TRBV29-1	TRBJ1-1	TRBD1	many	TGCAGCGTTGGACAGGGAAGGACTGAAGCTTTCTTT	CSVGQGRTEAFF
TRBV10-3	TRBJ2-7	-	many	TGTGCCACCGCGGGTCCCTCGAGGGACGAGCAGTACTTC	CATAGPSRDEQYF
TRBV20-1	TRBJ2-3	TRBD2	many	TGCAGTGCTAGAGTAGCGGGAGGGTCAGATACGCAGTATTTT	CSARVAGGSDTQYF
TRBV25-1	TRBJ1-3	-	-	TGTGCCAGCAGTGAATCACAGGCAAAACTTCTCTCTGGAAACACCATATATTTT	CASSESQAKLLSGNTIYF
TRBV27	TRBJ2-5	TRBD1	many	TGTGCCAGCAGTACCCGGACAGGGGGCCGGGTAGAAGCCCAGTACTTC	CASSTRTGGRVEAQYF
TRBV10-3	TRBJ2-3	-	few	TGTGCCATCAGTGATACAAAGGGAACAGATACGCAGTATTTT	CAISDTKGTDTQYF
TRBV29-1	TRBJ1-4	TRBD1	-	TGCAGCGCCATGACAGGGTTTAATGAAAAACTGTTTTTT	CSAMTGFNEKLFF
TRBV11-3	TRBJ2-1	TRBD2	many	TGTGCCAGCAGCTTAGATGGGACTAGCGTCTACAATGAGCAGTTCTTC	CASSLDGTSVYNEQFF
TRBV3-1	TRBJ1-1	-	many	TGTGCCAGCAGCTCCGGACTGAACACTGAAGCTTTCTTT	CASSSGLNTEAFF